A selection of T cell receptor beta chains follows, all from one sample in a study of blood T cells in healthy people across ages. One entry per CDR3 protein, called by TCRdb with MiXCR from the 5' RACE reads. The repertoire has fewer than 2,000,000 distinct CDR3 sequences, about two fifths of them found once; the top ten carry roughly 23%. The sequenced sample consisted of blood. These receptors were taken from a human donor in good health. Each CDR3 is given with its conserved first and last residue. The D gene is left open where the match is weak. Clone size appears in some rows only: once, few, many, or a class for an expanded clone.

D gene	clone size	V gene	J gene	CDR3 length	CDR3 protein	CDR3 DNA
TRBD1	-	TRBV13	TRBJ2-1	15	CASSLFGTGDNEQFF	TGTGCCAGCAGCTTATTTGGGACAGGTGATAATGAGCAGTTCTTC
-	-	TRBV11-2	TRBJ2-7	15	CASSSGAGEESEQYF	TGTGCCAGCAGCTCCGGGGCAGGGGAGGAGAGCGAGCAGTACTTC
-	few	TRBV7-9	TRBJ1-2	15	CASRLSGTSLSGYTF	TGTGCCAGCAGACTCTCCGGGACGTCACTGAGTGGCTACACCTTC
-	-	TRBV9	TRBJ2-3	15	CAGSVRRESTDTQYF	TGTGCCGGCAGCGTGCGCAGGGAATCCACAGATACGCAGTATTTT
-	-	TRBV29-1	TRBJ2-1	12	CSLRRSYNEQFF	TGCAGCCTAAGACGCAGCTACAATGAGCAGTTCTTC
-	-	TRBV6-2/TRBV6-3	TRBJ1-1	13	CASRGGMNTEAFF	TGTGCCAGTCGAGGGGGGATGAACACTGAAGCTTTCTTT
-	-	TRBV5-1	TRBJ2-1	12	CASRALYSEQFF	TGCGCCAGCAGGGCACTCTACAGTGAGCAGTTCTTC
-	-	TRBV6-5	TRBJ1-2	15	CASSYEVGSNYGYTF	TGTGCCAGCAGTTACGAAGTAGGGTCAAACTATGGCTACACCTTC
-	-	TRBV28	TRBJ1-5	19	CASSSDPVPQGSLGQPQHF	TGTGCCAGCAGTTCCGACCCCGTCCCACAGGGATCTTTAGGGCAGCCCCAGCATTTT
-	few	TRBV20-1	TRBJ2-3	15	CSARGRGWGTDTQYF	TGCAGTGCTAGAGGGAGGGGGTGGGGCACAGATACGCAGTATTTT
-	few	TRBV20-1	TRBJ2-7	12	CSAVGGGYEQYF	TGCAGTGCTGTAGGGGGGGGCTACGAGCAGTACTTC
-	-	TRBV20-1	TRBJ2-4	15	CSARAYLAGYNEQYF	TGCAGTGCTAGAGCATATCTAGCCGGGTACAATGAGCAGTACTTC
-	few	TRBV20-1	TRBJ2-1	14	CSARDPGGQNEQFF	TGCAGTGCTAGAGATCCTGGCGGACAGAATGAGCAGTTCTTC
TRBD1	once	TRBV28	TRBJ1-5	15	CASSPQDRVEQPQHF	TGTGCCAGCAGTCCGCAAGACAGGGTTGAGCAGCCCCAGCATTTT
-	-	TRBV1	TRBJ2-7	17	CTSSQDTGGFGAYEQYF	TGCACCAGCAGCCAAGATACAGGGGGCTTTGGGGCTTACGAGCAGTACTTC
-	-	TRBV6-2/TRBV6-3	TRBJ1-4	14	CASRDQGDNEKLFF	TGTGCCAGCAGAGACCAGGGAGACAATGAAAAACTGTTTTTT
-	-	TRBV7-2	TRBJ1-5	15	CASSLADLRNQPQHF	TGTGCCAGCAGCTTAGCGGACCTCCGCAATCAGCCCCAGCATTTT
TRBD1	many	TRBV7-9	TRBJ2-7	14	CASSRQGVADEQYF	TGTGCCAGCAGCCGCCAGGGGGTCGCGGACGAGCAGTACTTC
TRBD1	few	TRBV7-3	TRBJ2-5	15	CASSLAGTGIETQYF	TGTGCCAGCAGCTTAGCCGGGACAGGGATAGAGACCCAGTACTTC
-	many	TRBV12-3/TRBV12-4	TRBJ1-2	14	CASSPQGAIYGYTF	TGTGCCAGCAGTCCCCAGGGTGCTATCTATGGCTACACCTTC
-	once	TRBV7-9	TRBJ2-1	16	CASSLLGGVPCNEQFF	TGTGCCAGCAGCTTATTAGGCGGGGTCCCCTGCAATGAGCAGTTCTTC
TRBD1	few	TRBV13	TRBJ2-7	16	CAGTNKLRDRAYEQYF	TGTGCCGGCACGAATAAACTCCGGGACAGGGCCTACGAGCAGTACTTC
-	-	TRBV28	TRBJ1-6	12	CASSLFSSPLHF	TGTGCCAGCAGTTTATTCTCTTCACCCCTCCACTTT
-	-	TRBV28	TRBJ2-7	11	CASRVGGTWYF	TGTGCCAGCAGGGTAGGAGGGACATGGTACTTC
-	-	TRBV12-3/TRBV12-4	TRBJ1-1	11	CASSISTEAFF	TGTGCCAGCAGTATATCGACTGAGGCTTTCTTT
-	-	TRBV20-1	TRBJ2-5	13	CSACKQYQETQYF	TGCAGTGCTTGTAAACAGTACCAAGAGACCCAGTACTTC
TRBD1	few	TRBV29-1	TRBJ2-5	13	CSVDRTGQETQYF	TGCAGCGTTGATAGGACAGGGCAAGAGACCCAGTACTTC
-	-	TRBV7-2	TRBJ2-5	11	CACTLGETQYF	TGTGCCTGCACCCTAGGGGAGACCCAGTACTTC
-	-	TRBV7-2	TRBJ2-3	14	CASSLVVETDTQYF	TGTGCCAGCAGCTTAGTAGTCGAGACAGATACGCAGTATTTT
TRBD1	few	TRBV28	TRBJ2-3	16	CASSKGARGLTDTQYF	TGTGCCAGCAGTAAGGGGGCCAGGGGCCTCACAGATACGCAGTATTTT
-	-	TRBV9	TRBJ2-5	14	CASSVDTTQETQYF	TGTGCCAGCAGCGTAGATACTACTCAAGAGACCCAGTACTTC
TRBD1	-	TRBV5-1	TRBJ1-1	16	CASSFLTGGGSTEAFF	TGCGCCAGCAGCTTCTTGACAGGGGGAGGGAGCACTGAAGCTTTCTTT
-	many	TRBV7-2	TRBJ2-6	16	CASSLARATGANVLTF	TGTGCCAGCAGCTTAGCACGGGCGACTGGGGCCAACGTCCTGACTTTC
TRBD1	few	TRBV7-8	TRBJ2-1	14	CASSRTGDEFEQFF	TGTGCCAGCAGCCGGACAGGGGATGAGTTTGAGCAGTTCTTC
TRBD1	few	TRBV9	TRBJ1-1	14	CASSVWTGNTEAFF	TGTGCCAGCAGCGTATGGACAGGGAACACTGAAGCTTTCTTT
TRBD2	few	TRBV7-9	TRBJ2-7	15	CASSLTSGSSYEQYF	TGTGCCAGCAGCTTGACTAGCGGGAGCTCCTACGAGCAGTACTTC
TRBD2	-	TRBV20-1	TRBJ2-1	14	CSAPRERGYNEQFF	TGCAGTGCCCCCCGTGAGCGGGGGTACAATGAGCAGTTCTTC
-	-	TRBV28	TRBJ1-4	12	CASSLYREKLFF	TGTGCCAGCAGTTTATATCGAGAAAAACTGTTTTTT
TRBD1	few	TRBV6-4	TRBJ2-5	15	CASSLSPGQQETQYF	TGTGCCAGCAGTTTGAGTCCGGGACAGCAAGAGACCCAGTACTTC
-	many	TRBV29-1	TRBJ2-4	13	CSVGQLAKNIQYF	TGCAGCGTTGGACAGTTAGCCAAAAACATTCAGTACTTC
-	-	TRBV12-3/TRBV12-4	TRBJ2-1	13	CASSLFQENEQFF	TGTGCCAGCAGTTTATTTCAGGAGAATGAGCAGTTCTTC
TRBD2	-	TRBV6-5	TRBJ2-1	15	CASRNSGGAINEQFF	TGTGCCAGCAGAAATTCCGGGGGGGCCATCAATGAGCAGTTCTTC
TRBD1	few	TRBV29-1	TRBJ1-5	12	CSVMTGQQPQHF	TGCAGCGTAATGACAGGGCAGCAGCCCCAGCATTTT
-	few	TRBV20-1	TRBJ2-5	14	CSASQFRGQETQYF	TGCAGTGCTAGCCAATTTAGGGGTCAAGAGACCCAGTACTTC
-	-	TRBV29-1	TRBJ2-1	13	CSGLAFSANEQFF	TGCAGCGGGTTAGCGTTCTCCGCGAATGAGCAGTTCTTC